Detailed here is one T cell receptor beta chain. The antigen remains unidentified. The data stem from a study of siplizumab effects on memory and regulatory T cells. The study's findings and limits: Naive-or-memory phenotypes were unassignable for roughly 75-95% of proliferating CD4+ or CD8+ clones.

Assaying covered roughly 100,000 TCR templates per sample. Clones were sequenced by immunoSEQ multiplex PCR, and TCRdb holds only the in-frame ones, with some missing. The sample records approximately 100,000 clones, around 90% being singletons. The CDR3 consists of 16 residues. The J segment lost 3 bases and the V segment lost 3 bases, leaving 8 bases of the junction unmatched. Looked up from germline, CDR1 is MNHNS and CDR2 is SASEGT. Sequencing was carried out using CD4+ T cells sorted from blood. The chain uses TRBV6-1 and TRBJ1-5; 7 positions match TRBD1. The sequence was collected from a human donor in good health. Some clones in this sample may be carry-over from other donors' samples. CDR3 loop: CASSERRGFLNQPQHF. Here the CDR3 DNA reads TGTGCCAGCAGTGAGCGCAGGGGGTTCCTCAATCAGCCCCAGCATTTT.